Listed here are 31 T cell receptor beta chains from one sample, sequenced in a study of blood T cell repertoires in COVID-19. Data came from immunoSEQ multiplex PCR; TCRdb stores just in-frame clones and leaves some out. The table records about 190,000 clones, more than 60% of them present only once. Sequences were obtained from peripheral blood. The receptors were sampled from a man over 45 who had recovered from COVID-19.

The V gene is TRBV19, the J gene TRBJ2-5; D may be TRBD2 (6 bases). The V gene lost 0 bases and the J gene lost 6 bases, with 11 bases spanning the gap. From germline, CDR1 is LNHDA and CDR2 SQIVND (reference sequence). The CDR3 loop spans 14 amino acids. The CDR3 coding sequence is TGTGCCAGTAGTATAGACCCTAGCGAGAAGACCCAGTACTTC. This translates into CASSIDPSEKTQYF.

The V and J genes are TRBV7-8 and TRBJ2-1; TRBD2 matches at 11 bases. CDR3 length: 16 amino acids. Germline V gene lookup returns CDR1 SGHVS and CDR2 FQNEAQ. V lost 5 bases to trimming and J lost 9 bases; unmatched junction nucleotides: 12. The chain's CDR3 is CASSPEGSSGRIEQFF. The CDR3, as DNA: TGTGCCAGCAGCCCCGAGGGGTCTAGCGGGAGGATTGAGCAGTTCTTC.

The chain employs TRBV28 and TRBJ1-4, with 9 bases that match TRBD1. Looked up from germline, CDR1 is MDHEN and CDR2 is SYDVKM. CDR3 length: 14 amino acids. V shed 5 bases and J 6 bases; nucleotides not matched to a gene: 4. The chain's CDR3 is CASSLRDRDEKLFF. Here the CDR3 DNA reads TGTGCCAGCAGTCTAAGGGACAGGGATGAAAAACTGTTTTTT.

The rearrangement uses TRBV28 and TRBJ2-7; TRBD1 aligns across 9 bases. V lost 4 bases, J lost 4 bases, and 11 bases stayed unmatched. Germline loops: CDR1 MDHEN, CDR2 SYDVKM. The CDR3 is 16 amino acids. The CDR3 DNA is TGTGCCAGCAGTTCAACCTGGGGGACAGGGAATTACGAGCAGTACTTC. Translation gives CASSSTWGTGNYEQYF.

This chain uses TRBV19 with TRBJ1-2; TRBD1 might be the D (5 bases). This CDR3 contains 11 residues. V shed 6 bases and J shed 8 bases, with 10 bases lying between them. The germline V gene has CDR1 LNHDA and CDR2 SQIVND (reference sequence). CDR3 nucleotides: TGTGCCAGTAGCCGACCAGGGGGCTACACCTTC. This codes for CASSRPGGYTF.

V is TRBV27 and J is TRBJ2-7, with no clear D. The germline CDR1 and CDR2 sequences are MNHEY and SMNVEV (reference sequence). Trimming removed 5 bases from V and 4 bases from J, with 12 bases in between. There are 13 residues in the CDR3. The CDR3 spells CASSPFEAYEQYF. In DNA form, the CDR3 reads TGTGCCAGCAGTCCATTTGAGGCTTACGAGCAGTACTTC.

This chain uses TRBV27 with TRBJ2-3; D remains unclear. The CDR3 sequence is 15 residues long. Trimming took off 2 bases at V and 1 base at J, with 10 bases between the two ends. From germline, CDR1 is MNHEY and CDR2 SMNVEV (reference sequence). Here the CDR3 reads CASSLAVLGTDTQYF. CDR3 DNA: TGTGCCAGCAGTTTAGCAGTCCTGGGCACAGATACGCAGTATTTT.

The CDR3 here is CASSLVKFPGQGSSGNTIYF. The CDR3 DNA reads TGCGCCAGCAGCCTCGTAAAATTCCCGGGACAGGGGAGTTCTGGAAACACCATATATTTT. The chain couples TRBV4-1 to TRBJ1-3; 10 bases align to TRBD1. CDR1 is MGHRA, CDR2 YSYEKL, per germline. The CDR3 extends over 20 amino acids. Trimming at V came to 4 bases and at J to 1 base, leaving 16 bases not matched to a gene.

V and J are TRBV2 and TRBJ2-7; no definite D call. The CDR3 runs 13 residues. The V and J ends lost 5 bases and 4 bases respectively, with 12 bases between them. The germline gives CDR1 SNHLY, CDR2 FYNNEI. In nucleotides, the CDR3 is TGTGCCAGCAGTCCTCCGTCCGGGTACGAGCAGTACTTC. This sequence encodes CASSPPSGYEQYF.

The genes are TRBV6-4 and TRBJ2-2; weak D call: TRBD2 (6 bases). The CDR3 loop spans 13 amino acids. Germline V CDR1 and CDR2: MRHNA, SNTAGT. The germline V and J ends were trimmed by 4 bases and 3 bases, with 6 bases remaining between them. The CDR3 DNA reads as TGTGCCAGCAGTGGACTAGACACCGGGGAGCTGTTTTTT. Translation gives CASSGLDTGELFF.

The chain employs TRBV6-2 or TRBV6-3 and TRBJ2-7, with 16 bases identical to TRBD2. Germline assignment: CDR1 MNHEY and CDR2 SVGEGT. With 6 bases clipped from V and 5 bases from J, the junction kept 13 bases outside the gene matches. The CDR3 totals 18 residues. The CDR3 nucleotides read TGTGCCAGCAGCCGCATCAGGGGACTAGCGGGAGGGCCCCACGAGCAGTACTTC. Its protein is CASSRIRGLAGGPHEQYF.

This clone was found many times. Other DNA sequences in this sample translate to the same CDR3. The chain links TRBV30 to TRBJ2-7; TRBD2 is a possible D gene (5 bases). V lost 5 bases, J lost 0 bases, and 5 bases lay in between. This CDR3 has 11 amino acids. The germline V gene has CDR1 GTSNPN and CDR2 SVGIG (reference sequence). The CDR3 loop reads CAWGSSYEQYF. The CDR3 DNA reads TGTGCCTGGGGGAGCTCCTACGAGCAGTACTTC.

This chain uses TRBV5-6 with TRBJ2-5; 13 bases are shared with TRBD2. After removal of 4 bases from V and 3 bases from J, the junction contained 3 bases not matched to a gene. There are 15 residues in the CDR3. Germline V gene lookup returns CDR1 SGHDT and CDR2 YYEEEE. The CDR3 nucleotides are TGTGCCAGCAGCCGCGGGACTAGCGGGAAAGAGACCCAGTACTTC. Its translation: CASSRGTSGKETQYF.

V and J are TRBV7-6 and TRBJ2-7; TRBD2 agrees at 13 bases. V trimming: 1 base; J trimming: 3 bases; junction bases outside the gene matches: 0. Germline lookup yields CDR1 SGHVS and CDR2 FNYEAQ. The CDR3 contains 15 residues. The CDR3 is CASSLGTSGGYEQYF. The CDR3 bases are TGTGCCAGCAGCTTAGGGACTAGCGGGGGCTACGAGCAGTACTTC.

This clone was recorded a few times. The chain recombines TRBV10-1 with TRBJ2-1; 10 bases align to TRBD2. Germline loops: CDR1 WNHNN, CDR2 SYGVQD (reference sequence). The CDR3 covers 16 residues. The junction had 5 bases not matched to a gene; V was cut back by 3 bases and J by 3 bases. CDR3 region: CASSDKREGLYNEQFF. The CDR3 nucleotides are TGCGCCAGCAGTGATAAGCGGGAGGGTCTCTACAATGAGCAGTTCTTC.

V gene TRBV27 combines with J gene TRBJ2-7, with 9 bases fitting TRBD2. CDR3 length: 15 amino acids. Trimming cost V 3 bases and J 5 bases; bases outside gene matches: 8. CDR1 MNHEY and CDR2 SMNVEV come from the germline V gene (reference sequence). The CDR3 sequence: CASSFMREGYNEQYF. The CDR3 nucleotides are TGTGCCAGCAGTTTTATGCGGGAGGGCTATAACGAGCAGTACTTC.

DNA for the CDR3: TGTGCCAGCAGTGAACAGGGTCCGAACACCGGGGAGCTGTTTTTT. Translated, it gives CASSEQGPNTGELFF. The chain couples TRBV25-1 to TRBJ2-2, with D perhaps TRBD1 (5 bases). V lost 2 bases, J lost 0 bases, and 7 bases lay in between. This CDR3 is 15 amino acids long. In germline, CDR1 is MGHDK, CDR2 SYGVNS.

The chain employs TRBV11-3 and TRBJ2-3; 10 bases match TRBD1. With V trimmed by 1 base and J by 2 bases, 9 bases remained unmatched. Germline V gene lookup returns CDR1 SGHNT and CDR2 YENEEA. This CDR3 spans 18 amino acids. DNA of the CDR3: TGTGCCAGCAGCTTAGGAGGCCCCGGGACAGGGGCCACAGATACGCAGTATTTT. Translating it yields CASSLGGPGTGATDTQYF. The full variable domain, rest sourced from reference TRBV11-3 and TRBJ2-3, is EAGVVQSPRYKIIEKKQPVAFWCNPISGHNTLYWYLQNLGQGPELLIRYENEEAVDDSQLPKDRFSAERLKGVDSTLKIQPAELGDSAVYLCASSLGGPGTGATDTQYFGPGTRLTVL.

This chain uses TRBV5-6 with TRBJ1-1, with TRBD1 matching 8 bases. Germline CDR1 and CDR2: SGHDT and YYEEEE. The V and J ends lost 2 bases and 6 bases, in that order; junction bases with no gene match: 9. The CDR3 contains 15 residues. CDR3 in DNA: TGTGCCAGCAGCTTCGATTCAGGGGGCAACGCTGAAGCTTTCTTT. This gives the protein CASSFDSGGNAEAFF.

This clone was detected only a few times. This chain joins TRBV7-6 and TRBJ1-5; D unresolved. In germline, CDR1 is SGHVS, CDR2 FNYEAQ. Trimming cost V 1 base and J 4 bases, with 11 bases left between them. The CDR3 contains 15 residues. Here the CDR3 reads CASSLVSGFNQPQHF. The CDR3 nucleotides read TGTGCCAGCAGCTTAGTTTCGGGGTTTAATCAGCCCCAGCATTTT.

The table lists this clone with a count of one. The chain uses TRBV2 and TRBJ1-1; D might be TRBD1 (6 bases). The length of the CDR3 is 12 residues. The germline V and J ends were trimmed by 7 bases and 7 bases, with 13 bases remaining between them. CDR1 is SNHLY and CDR2 is FYNNEI in the germline V gene. The CDR3, as DNA: TGTGCCAGCATCCTGGACAGAGGTGAAGCTTTCTTT. Translation gives CASILDRGEAFF.

The J gene is TRBJ1-5, the V gene TRBV10-3, with 8 bases identical to TRBD1. The CDR3 sequence is 13 residues long. The germline V gene encodes CDR1 ENHRY and CDR2 SYGVKD. V lost 11 bases and J lost 1; bases outside the gene matches: 4. The CDR3 protein is CAAGQGSNQPQHF. Written as DNA, the CDR3 is TGTGCCGCCGGACAGGGAAGCAATCAGCCCCAGCATTTT.

The chain uses TRBV6-6 and TRBJ2-7; possibly TRBD2 for D (5 bases). The germline gives CDR1 MNHNY, CDR2 SVGAGI (reference sequence). CDR3 length: 13 residues. V was shortened by 7 bases and J by 3 bases, with 13 bases between the two germline ends. CDR3 in amino acids: CASKRAEDYEQYF. The CDR3 DNA reads as TGTGCCAGCAAAAGGGCGGAGGACTACGAGCAGTACTTC.

The CDR3 coding sequence is TGTGCCAGCAGTTTGGGACAGGGGACCGGGGAGCTGTTTTTT. Translating it yields CASSLGQGTGELFF. This chain connects TRBV27 to TRBJ2-2; 10 bases agree with TRBD1. This CDR3 contains 14 residues. Germline lookup yields CDR1 MNHEY and CDR2 SMNVEV (reference sequence). Germline trimming cut 3 bases from V and 5 bases from J; bases unmatched to any gene: 0.

The J gene is TRBJ1-6, the V gene TRBV30; TRBD1 agrees at 8 bases. The germline CDR1 and CDR2 sequences are GTSNPN and SVGIG (reference sequence). This CDR3 has 17 amino acids. Trimming cost V 3 bases and J 10 bases; bases outside gene matches: 17. CDR3 amino acids: CAWSPSGTGLGRSPLHF. The CDR3 nucleotides are TGTGCCTGGAGCCCCTCCGGGACAGGTCTGGGGCGGTCACCCCTCCACTTT.

This rearrangement joins TRBV19 to TRBJ2-3; D gene ambiguous. This CDR3 spans 12 amino acids. The germline gives CDR1 LNHDA, CDR2 SQIVND (reference sequence). The V gene lost 5 bases and the J gene lost 4 bases, with 7 bases spanning the gap. CDR3 nucleotides: TGTGCCAGTAGTGAGGTTGCAGATACGCAGTATTTT. It yields the protein CASSEVADTQYF.

This clone was seen more than once but under ten times. The chain combines TRBV10-3 with TRBJ2-7; 10 bases map to TRBD2. J gave up 5 bases and V 11 bases, and 12 bases lay outside the gene matches. In germline, CDR1 is ENHRY, CDR2 SYGVKD. CDR3 length equals 14 residues. The CDR3 DNA reads TGTGCCTTTAGATCGGCTAGCGGGAGTGACGAGCAGTACTTC. The encoded protein is CAFRSASGSDEQYF.

This clone was seen a few times. This sequence joins TRBV19 and TRBJ1-2; D is unclear. From germline, CDR1 is LNHDA and CDR2 SQIVND (reference sequence). V lost 7 bases to trimming and J lost 0 bases, with 15 bases between them. CDR3 size: 15 residues. CDR3 region: CASKKVLEANYGYTF. The CDR3 nucleotides are TGTGCCAGTAAAAAGGTTTTGGAGGCTAACTATGGCTACACCTTC.

This chain links TRBV6-6 with TRBJ2-7; tentatively, D is TRBD2 (5 bases). The CDR3 spans 12 residues. Germline CDR1 is MNHNY and CDR2 is SVGAGI (reference sequence). The V end was cut by 6 bases, the J end by 7 bases, with 13 bases between. CDR3 in amino acids: CASSQPGNEQYF. CDR3 bases: TGTGCCAGCAGCCAGCCCGGGAATGAGCAGTACTTC.

V usage is TRBV28 and J usage is TRBJ1-1; D call uncertain. Germline-derived CDR1 and CDR2 are MDHEN and SYDVKM. This CDR3 contains 12 residues. V lost 8 bases and J 0 bases, leaving 7 bases between the germline ends. The CDR3 spells CASHSMNTEAFF. The DNA of the CDR3 is TGTGCCAGCCACTCCATGAACACTGAAGCTTTCTTT.

This clone was counted between two and nine times. This rearrangement joins TRBV5-1 to TRBJ2-3; no firm D call. V was trimmed by 7 bases and J by 0 bases, leaving 9 bases between them. Germline V lookup: CDR1 SGHRS, CDR2 YFSETQ. The CDR3 is made up of 13 amino acids. This chain's CDR3 is CASRSTSTDTQYF. DNA of the CDR3: TGCGCCAGCCGTAGTACCAGCACAGATACGCAGTATTTT.